The 20 T cell receptor beta chains listed next were all sequenced from one sample in a study of T cell responses to AZD1222 COVID-19 vaccine. The protocol was immunoSEQ multiplex PCR, while the TCRdb copy is restricted to in-frame clones and leaves out a portion. Of around 87,000 clones listed, about nine tenths are singletons. The sequences come from peripheral blood, collected on day 0 of AZD1222 vaccination. The receptors stem from an adult in good health.

The rearrangement links TRBV6-4 to TRBJ1-1; D may be TRBD1 (5 bases). CDR3 length: 14 residues. CDR1 is MRHNA, CDR2 SNTAGT, per germline. Trimming removed 0 bases at V and 4 bases at J, with 9 bases between. Here the CDR3 DNA reads TGTGCCAGCAGTGACTCCAGCAGGGCCACTGAAGCTTTCTTT. This gives the protein CASSDSSRATEAFF.

The V gene is TRBV3-1 (or the pseudogene TRBV3-2), the J gene TRBJ2-7; perhaps TRBD1 as D (6 bases). With 1 base removed from V and 1 base from J, the gap between germline ends came to 14 bases. The CDR3 is 16 amino acids. CDR1 and CDR2 (germline): LGHDT, YNNKEL (reference sequence). CDR3 nucleotides: TGTGCCAGCAGCCAAGCTCAAATAGGGGGATCCTACGAGCAGTACTTC. Translating it yields CASSQAQIGGSYEQYF.

The DNA of the CDR3 is TGTGCCAGCAGTTACGAAAGGACCGCTTTCAATTCACCCCTCCACTTT. Translating it yields CASSYERTAFNSPLHF. The chain joins TRBV6-5 to TRBJ1-6, with unresolved D. This CDR3 is built from 16 residues. Germline-derived CDR1 and CDR2 are MNHEY and SVGAGI. V lost 2 bases and J lost 7, with 15 bases in between.

The chain links TRBV5-1 to TRBJ1-5; 9 bases agree with TRBD1. V lost 4 bases to trimming and J lost 3 bases; unmatched junction nucleotides: 5. This CDR3 comprises 15 residues. Per the germline V gene, CDR1 is SGHRS and CDR2 is YFSETQ. The DNA of the CDR3 is TGCGCCAGCAGCCGGACAGGGGAGGACAATCAGCCCCAGCATTTT. Amino acids: CASSRTGEDNQPQHF.

This chain uses TRBV11-2 with TRBJ2-3; TRBD1 aligns across 8 bases. Per the germline V gene, CDR1 is SGHAT and CDR2 is FQNNGV. The CDR3 has 15 amino acids. V shed 7 bases and J 4 bases; nucleotides not matched to a gene: 10. The CDR3 loop reads CASTSNRGVADTQYF. CDR3 DNA sequence: TGTGCCAGCACCTCCAACAGGGGGGTGGCAGATACGCAGTATTTT.

The V and J genes are TRBV7-2 and TRBJ2-7, with TRBD1 identical over 9 bases. The CDR3 runs 14 residues. Trimming took 5 bases from V and 6 from J; bases not matched to a gene: 8. The germline CDR1 and CDR2 sequences are SGHTA and FQGNSA. The CDR3 nucleotides are TGTGCCAGCAGCCCTCGACAGGGGGTTGGCGAGCAGTACTTC. This gives the protein CASSPRQGVGEQYF.

V is TRBV3-1 (or the pseudogene TRBV3-2) and J is TRBJ1-3; a weak D match, TRBD1 (5 bases). Germline CDR1 and CDR2: LGHDT and YNNKEL (reference sequence). The CDR3 runs 14 residues. V was clipped by 5 bases and J by 4 bases, with 12 bases between them. In DNA, the CDR3 is TGTGCCAGCAGCTCCTGGGGCGAAGGAAACACCATATATTTT. Encoded protein: CASSSWGEGNTIYF.

The chain has TRBV5-1 and TRBJ1-2; no definite D call. The ends were cut back, 1 base at V and 7 bases at J, with 8 bases in the middle. CDR1 and CDR2 (germline): SGHRS, YFSETQ. This CDR3 has 12 amino acids. In nucleotides, the CDR3 is TGCGCCAGCAGCTTGTTGGGTTTTGGCTACACCTTC. It codes for CASSLLGFGYTF.

The gene calls are TRBV19 and TRBJ2-2, with unresolved D. Germline V gene lookup returns CDR1 LNHDA and CDR2 SQIVND (reference sequence). This CDR3 comprises 14 residues. V was pared by 3 bases and J by 2 bases, with 7 bases between. The CDR3 protein is CASSIGSNTGELFF. CDR3 DNA: TGTGCCAGTAGTATCGGGTCAAACACCGGGGAGCTGTTTTTT.

About this clone: This specimen includes other DNA sequences encoding the same CDR3. The chain employs TRBV5-1 and TRBJ1-4; D ambiguous. The CDR3 sequence is 15 residues long. Germline CDR1 and CDR2: SGHRS and YFSETQ. The ends were cut back, 2 bases at V and 0 bases at J, with 8 bases in the middle. The CDR3 is CASSFGSATNEKLFF. The CDR3 DNA reads as TGCGCCAGCAGCTTCGGAAGTGCAACTAATGAAAAACTGTTTTTT.

The chain has TRBV5-1 and TRBJ2-3; either TRBD1 or TRBD2 may supply D (6 bases each). The CDR3 is 19 residues long. With 4 bases removed from V and 1 base from J, the gap between germline ends came to 25 bases. Germline assignment: CDR1 SGHRS and CDR2 YFSETQ. The CDR3 spells CASSRLGGGPDGRTDTQYF. The DNA of the CDR3 is TGCGCCAGCAGCCGTTTAGGGGGAGGTCCCGATGGCCGCACAGATACGCAGTATTTT.

The chain carries TRBV7-7 and TRBJ2-7; TRBD1 matches 9 bases. CDR3 length equals 8 residues. The ends lost 11 bases at V and 11 bases at J; junction bases unmatched: 1. CDR1 SSHAT and CDR2 FNYEAQ come from the germline V gene (reference sequence). The CDR3: CARDREYF. Here the CDR3 DNA reads TGTGCCCGGGACAGGGAGTACTTC.

The chain couples TRBV2 to TRBJ1-2, with 8 bases aligning to TRBD1. V was pared by 5 bases and J by 6 bases, with 5 bases of the junction left unmatched. Germline loops: CDR1 SNHLY, CDR2 FYNNEI. This CDR3 contains 13 residues. CDR3: CASSPQGVNGYTF. The CDR3 region has the DNA TGTGCCAGCAGTCCACAGGGGGTCAATGGCTACACCTTC.

This clone showed up just once. This chain uses TRBV11-2 with TRBJ2-7, with TRBD2 matching 7 bases. Germline V lookup: CDR1 SGHAT, CDR2 FQNNGV. The CDR3 extends over 11 amino acids. The J segment lost 7 bases and the V segment lost 5 bases, leaving 2 bases of the junction unmatched. In DNA form, the CDR3 reads TGTGCCAGCAGCAGGGAGGGGGAGCAGTACTTC. Amino acids: CASSREGEQYF.

This chain joins TRBV18 and TRBJ2-7, with D perhaps matching TRBD2 (5 bases). Trimming removed 1 base from V and 9 bases from J, with 16 bases in between. The CDR3 runs to 14 residues. Looked up from germline, CDR1 is KGHSH and CDR2 is LQKENI. CDR3 nucleotide sequence: TGTGCCAGCTCACCACTGGAGGACCTCGGCGGGCAGTACTTC. Translated: CASSPLEDLGGQYF.

This rearrangement joins TRBV27 to TRBJ2-3, with no clear D. The germline V gene has CDR1 MNHEY and CDR2 SMNVEV (reference sequence). There are 13 residues in the CDR3. Deletions cut 2 bases from V and 1 base from J, with 4 bases between. CDR3 amino acids: CASSLKRTDTQYF. The CDR3 DNA sequence: TGTGCCAGCAGTTTAAAGCGCACAGATACGCAGTATTTT.

This chain connects TRBV30 to TRBJ1-1, with D unresolved. The V gene's germline CDR1 is GTSNPN and CDR2 SVGIG (reference sequence). CDR3 length: 16 amino acids. The V gene lost 4 bases and the J gene lost 0 bases, with 18 bases spanning the gap. This CDR3 is CAWTLSPGYMNTEAFF. The CDR3 coding sequence is TGTGCCTGGACCCTAAGCCCGGGCTACATGAACACTGAAGCTTTCTTT.

The CDR3, as DNA: TGTGCCAATAATACAGGGGAGTCCATGAACACTGAAGCTTTCTTT. Amino acid sequence: CANNTGESMNTEAFF. This chain links TRBV21-1 with TRBJ1-1; the listed D gene, TRBD1, was not tested against the DNA. TRBV21-1 is recorded as a pseudogene. The CDR3 has 15 amino acids.

This sequence joins TRBV19 and TRBJ1-2; 8 bases agree with TRBD1. Losses at the gene ends were 7 bases for V and 4 bases for J; bases not matched to a gene: 5. The CDR3 consists of 13 residues. The V gene's germline CDR1 is LNHDA and CDR2 SQIVND (reference sequence). CDR3 DNA sequence: TGTGCCAGTACCTCCGGGACAGGCTATGGCTACACCTTC. This sequence encodes CASTSGTGYGYTF.

The V and J genes are TRBV5-1 and TRBJ1-1, with D uncertain. This CDR3 has 13 amino acids. V lost 1 base, J lost 1 base, and 5 bases lay in between. CDR1 SGHRS and CDR2 YFSETQ come from the germline V gene. The CDR3 sequence: CASSLPQNTEAFF. The CDR3 DNA reads TGCGCCAGCAGCTTGCCCCAGAACACTGAAGCTTTCTTT.